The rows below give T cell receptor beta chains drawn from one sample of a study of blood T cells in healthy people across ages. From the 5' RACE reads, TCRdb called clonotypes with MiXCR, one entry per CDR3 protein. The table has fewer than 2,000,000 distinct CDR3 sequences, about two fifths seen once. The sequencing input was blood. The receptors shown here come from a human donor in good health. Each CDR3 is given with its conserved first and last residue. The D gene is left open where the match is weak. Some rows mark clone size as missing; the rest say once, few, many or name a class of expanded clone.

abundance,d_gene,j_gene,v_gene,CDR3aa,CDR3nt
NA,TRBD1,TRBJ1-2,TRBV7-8,CASSHYRGPNYGYTF,TGTGCCAGTAGCCACTACAGGGGGCCTAACTATGGCTACACCTTC
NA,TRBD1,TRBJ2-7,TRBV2,CASSEETGGSLSYEQYF,TGTGCCAGCAGTGAAGAGACAGGGGGCTCTCTTTCCTACGAGCAGTACTTC
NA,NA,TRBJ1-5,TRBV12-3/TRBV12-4,CACGMGHPGSQPQHF,TGTGCCTGCGGGATGGGGCACCCTGGGAGTCAGCCCCAGCATTTT
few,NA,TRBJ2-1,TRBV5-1,CASSLDLGAYNEQFF,TGCGCCAGCAGCTTGGACCTGGGCGCCTACAATGAGCAGTTCTTC
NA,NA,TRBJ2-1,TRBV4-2,CASTTTQGSYNEQFF,TGTGCCAGCACCACAACCCAGGGCTCCTACAATGAGCAGTTCTTC
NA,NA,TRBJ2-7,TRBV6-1,CASSEGDNLTYEQYF,TGTGCCAGCAGTGAAGGGGACAACCTGACCTACGAGCAGTACTTC
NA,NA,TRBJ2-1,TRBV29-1,CSVEGGDRRYNEQFF,TGCAGCGTTGAAGGGGGGGACAGAAGATACAATGAGCAGTTCTTC
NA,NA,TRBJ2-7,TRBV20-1,CSARLTARSYEQYF,TGCAGTGCTAGACTGACAGCCCGCTCCTACGAGCAGTACTTC
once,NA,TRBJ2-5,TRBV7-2,CASSLNSNTQETRYF,TGTGCCAGCAGCTTAAATTCTAACACTCAAGAGACCCGGTACTTC
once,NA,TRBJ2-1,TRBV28,CASSLSTLYGTSPGPNNEQFF,TGTGCCAGCAGTTTATCTACACTATACGGGACTTCTCCCGGGCCGAACAATGAGCAGTTCTTC
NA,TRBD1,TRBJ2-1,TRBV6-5,CARREPGQGNEQFF,TGTGCCCGCAGGGAACCGGGACAGGGGAATGAGCAGTTCTTC
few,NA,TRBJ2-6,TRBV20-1,CSAPSSSGANVLTF,TGCAGTGCGCCCTCAAGCTCTGGGGCCAACGTCCTGACTTTC
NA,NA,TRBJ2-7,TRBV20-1,CSASRPLINEQYF,TGCAGTGCCAGTCGTCCGTTGATCAACGAGCAGTACTTC
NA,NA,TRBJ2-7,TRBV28,CASSLGQGPAYEQYF,TGTGCCAGCAGTTTAGGGCAGGGACCTGCCTACGAGCAGTACTTC
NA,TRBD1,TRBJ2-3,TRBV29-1,CSAKTGTSTDTQYF,TGCAGCGCCAAGACAGGGACCAGCACAGATACGCAGTATTTT
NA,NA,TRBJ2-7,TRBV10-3,CAISRGGDESSYEQYF,TGTGCCATCAGTAGGGGGGGTGACGAGAGCTCCTACGAGCAGTACTTC
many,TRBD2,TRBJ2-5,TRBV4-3,CASSQGPAGEETQYF,TGCGCCAGCAGCCAAGGTCCAGCGGGGGAAGAGACCCAGTACTTC
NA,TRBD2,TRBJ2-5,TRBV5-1,CASSLETTGGGTQYF,TGCGCCAGCAGCTTGGAGACCACGGGGGGAGGGACCCAGTACTTC
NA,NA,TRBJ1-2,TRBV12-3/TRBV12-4,CASRVRPNYGYTF,TGTGCCAGCAGGGTGCGACCCAACTATGGCTACACCTTC
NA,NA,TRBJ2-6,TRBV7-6,CASSLNPGSSGANVLTF,TGTGCCAGCAGCTTAAATCCAGGGAGCTCTGGGGCCAACGTCCTGACTTTC
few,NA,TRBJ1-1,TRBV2,CASSGRGNTEAFF,TGTGCCAGCAGTGGGAGGGGAAACACTGAAGCTTTCTTT
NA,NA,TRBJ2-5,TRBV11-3,CASSLVFRRTAPEETQYF,TGTGCCAGCAGCTTAGTATTTAGGAGGACAGCGCCCGAAGAGACCCAGTACTTC
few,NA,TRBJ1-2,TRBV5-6,CASSQLQTDINYGYTF,TGTGCCAGCAGCCAACTACAGACGGATATTAACTATGGCTACACCTTC
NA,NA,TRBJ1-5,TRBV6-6,CASSYSWLEPQHF,TGTGCCAGCAGTTACTCGTGGTTGGAGCCCCAGCATTTT
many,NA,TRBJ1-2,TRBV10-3,CASRDTTNYGYTF,TGTGCCAGCAGGGACACAACTAACTATGGCTACACCTTC
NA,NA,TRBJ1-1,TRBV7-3,CASSSSDGDEAFF,TGTGCCAGCAGCTCCTCGGACGGGGACGAAGCTTTCTTT
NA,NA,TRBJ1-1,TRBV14,CASSRQLTNTEAFF,TGTGCCAGCAGCCGGCAGCTCACGAACACTGAAGCTTTCTTT
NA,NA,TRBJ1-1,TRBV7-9,CASSPGGAYTEAFF,TGTGCCAGCAGCCCTGGGGGGGCTTACACTGAAGCTTTCTTT
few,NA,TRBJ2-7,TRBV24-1,CATSYGVGEQYF,TGTGCCACCAGTTATGGAGTGGGGGAGCAGTACTTC
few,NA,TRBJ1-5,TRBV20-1,CSVERDNQPQHF,TGCAGTGTCGAAAGGGATAATCAGCCCCAGCATTTT
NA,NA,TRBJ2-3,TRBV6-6,CASSYSTPVNTDTQYF,TGTGCCAGCAGTTACTCGACACCCGTTAACACAGATACGCAGTATTTT
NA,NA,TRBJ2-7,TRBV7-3,CASSLDHGYYEQYF,TGTGCCAGCAGCTTAGATCACGGGTACTACGAGCAGTACTTC
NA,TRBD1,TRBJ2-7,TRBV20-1,CSAHRGTYEQYF,TGCAGTGCTCACAGGGGTACCTACGAGCAGTACTTC
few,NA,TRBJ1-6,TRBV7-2,CASSLAGGDNSPLHF,TGTGCCAGCAGCTTAGCGGGGGGTGATAATTCACCCCTCCACTTT
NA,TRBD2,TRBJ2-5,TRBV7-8,CASSLWSGDGETQYF,TGTGCCAGCAGCTTATGGAGCGGGGATGGGGAGACCCAGTACTTC
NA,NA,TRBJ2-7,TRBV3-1,CASSPQGQIYEQYF,TGTGCCAGCAGCCCGCAGGGCCAAATCTACGAGCAGTACTTC
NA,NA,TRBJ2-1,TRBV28,CASSFGGQETQFF,TGTGCCAGCAGTTTCGGGGGACAAGAGACCCAGTTCTTC
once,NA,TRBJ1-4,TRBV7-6,CACSLSPSGKLFF,TGTGCCTGCAGCTTATCTCCATCGGGCAAACTGTTTTTT
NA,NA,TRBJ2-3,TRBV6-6,CASTGNIADTQYF,TGTGCCAGCACGGGGAATATAGCAGATACGCAGTATTTT
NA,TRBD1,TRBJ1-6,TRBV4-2,CASSPRDRGSPLHF,TGTGCCAGCAGCCCTCGGGACAGGGGGTCACCCCTCCACTTT
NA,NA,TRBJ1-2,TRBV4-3,CASSQDRSGDRYDYTF,TGCGCCAGCAGCCAAGATCGATCAGGAGATCGGTATGACTACACCTTC
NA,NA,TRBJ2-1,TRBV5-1,CASSLAPQASYNEQFF,TGCGCCAGCAGCTTGGCCCCGCAGGCGTCCTACAATGAGCAGTTCTTC
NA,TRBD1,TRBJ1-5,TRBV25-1,CASSRGFGNQPQHF,TGTGCCAGTTCCAGGGGGTTTGGCAATCAGCCCCAGCATTTT
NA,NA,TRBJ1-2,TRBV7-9,CASSLQVLGGAEGYTF,TGTGCCAGCAGCTTACAAGTTCTCGGGGGCGCTGAGGGCTACACCTTC
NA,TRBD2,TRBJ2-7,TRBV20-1,CSAGGAFEHLSAYEQYF,TGCAGTGCCGGGGGGGCGTTTGAGCACCTAAGCGCCTACGAGCAGTACTTC
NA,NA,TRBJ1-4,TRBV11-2,CASSLVRTNEKLFF,TGTGCCAGCAGCTTAGTACGGACCAATGAAAAACTGTTTTTT
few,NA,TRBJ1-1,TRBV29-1,CSVVGLMNTEAFF,TGCAGCGTTGTCGGGCTTATGAACACTGAAGCTTTCTTT
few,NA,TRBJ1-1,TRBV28,CASSARVTEAFF,TGTGCCAGCTCGGCGAGGGTGACTGAAGCTTTCTTT
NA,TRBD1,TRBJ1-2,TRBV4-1,CASSHFLGTGVNGYTF,TGCGCCAGCAGCCACTTCCTAGGGACAGGGGTGAATGGCTACACCTTC
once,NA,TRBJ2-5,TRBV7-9,CASSSLFGYNEQYF,TGTGCCAGCAGCTCCCTATTCGGGTACAATGAGCAGTACTTC
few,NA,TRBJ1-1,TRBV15,CATSSSLRLNTEAFF,TGTGCCACCAGCTCCTCACTTCGGTTGAACACTGAAGCTTTCTTT
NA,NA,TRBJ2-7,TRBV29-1,CSVGRDLGYEQYF,TGCAGCGTGGGCCGGGACCTGGGGTACGAGCAGTACTTC
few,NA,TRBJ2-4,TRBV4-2,CASSQGKNIQYF,TGTGCCAGCAGCCAAGGGAAGAACATTCAGTACTTC
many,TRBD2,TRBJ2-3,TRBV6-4,CASSGTSGDTDTQYF,TGTGCCAGCAGTGGGACTAGCGGGGACACAGATACGCAGTATTTT